These 9 T cell receptor beta chains originate from one sample sequenced in a study of blood T cell repertoires in COVID-19 (dated by TCRdb to 2018 to 2021). Receptor libraries were prepared by the immunoSEQ multiplex PCR assay. Drawn from immuneACCESS, this table holds only the in-frame rearrangements with V and J called that TCRdb kept. Clones are partly lost; checked studies trace under half to an unresolved V gene and leave the rest unexplained. In this sample the table shows 120,000 to 150,000 clones, approximately 81% of which occur a single time. 35% to 40% of the sample is taken by the ten largest. The sequenced sample was peripheral blood. The receptors originated from a human donor in a cohort sampled during active COVID-19.

Points on this clone: At one boundary the junction diverges from the germline segment, which might be a read error. The rearrangement links TRBV6-1 to TRBJ1-2; D remains ambiguous. The CDR3 loop spans 10 amino acids. Germline V gene data show CDR1 as MNHNS and CDR2 as SASEGT. CDR3 DNA: TGTGCCAGCAGTGAAGAGACACCCGCCTTC. It translates to CASSEETPAF.

This chain links TRBV13 with TRBJ2-7; the match to TRBD2 covers 8 bases. This CDR3 region has 15 residues. With 5 bases clipped from V and 0 bases from J, the junction kept 6 bases outside the gene matches. Germline-derived CDR1 and CDR2 are PRHDT and FYEKMQ (reference sequence). Here the CDR3 reads CASSQLAAPSYEQYF. Here the CDR3 DNA reads TGTGCCAGCAGCCAACTAGCGGCGCCCTCCTACGAGCAGTACTTC.

V usage is TRBV6-5 and J usage is TRBJ1-1; 7 bases fit TRBD1. The germline CDR1 and CDR2 sequences are MNHEY and SVGAGI. Germline trimming cut 4 bases from V and 2 bases from J; bases unmatched to any gene: 10. The CDR3 sequence is 16 residues long. The CDR3 bases are TGTGCCAGCAGTTGGGACAGCCGTGGGGTCAACACTGAAGCTTTCTTT. Residues: CASSWDSRGVNTEAFF.

The chain joins TRBV19 to TRBJ1-5; 8 nucleotides match TRBD1. The germline V gene has CDR1 LNHDA and CDR2 SQIVND (reference sequence). The CDR3 is 17 residues long. V gave up 5 bases and J gave up 2 bases; unmatched junction bases: 11. In nucleotides, the CDR3 is TGTGCCAGTAGTGGAGACAGGGGTCGTACGGGCAATCAGCCCCAGCATTTT. It specifies CASSGDRGRTGNQPQHF.

V is TRBV4-3 and J is TRBJ1-1, with D uncertain. The germline V and J ends were trimmed by 1 base and 5 bases, with 14 bases remaining between them. The CDR3 length is 15 residues. Germline loops: CDR1 LGHNA, CDR2 YSLEER. The CDR3 spells CASSQGYTGGTEAFF. Written as DNA, the CDR3 is TGCGCCAGCAGCCAAGGCTACACCGGCGGAACTGAAGCTTTCTTT.

The J gene is TRBJ2-7, the V gene TRBV28; the D is unclear. Per the germline V gene, CDR1 is MDHEN and CDR2 is SYDVKM. The V end was cut by 2 bases, the J end by 10 bases, with 9 bases between. The CDR3 totals 11 residues. For the CDR3, the DNA is TGTGCCAGCAGTTTAGGAGAAATCCAGTACTTC. Protein: CASSLGEIQYF.

The genes are TRBV9 and TRBJ1-6, with a possible D match to TRBD1 (6 bases). The CDR3 sequence is 15 residues long. The V gene lost 2 bases and the J gene lost 6 bases, with 12 bases spanning the gap. Germline V gene sequence: CDR1 SGDLS, CDR2 YYNGEE. CDR3 region: CASSVRGGSNSPLHF. The CDR3 coding sequence is TGTGCCAGCAGCGTTAGGGGGGGTAGTAATTCACCCCTCCACTTT. Using reference TRBV9 and TRBJ1-6 for the parts outside the CDR3, the full variable domain is DSGVTQTPKHLITATGQRVTLRCSPRSGDLSVYWYQQSLDQGLQFLIQYYNGEERAKGNILERFSAQQFPDLHSELNLSSLELGDSALYFCASSVRGGSNSPLHFGNGTRLTVT.

The chain couples TRBV15 to TRBJ1-4; D is unclear. The germline V gene has CDR1 LNHNV and CDR2 YYDKDF (reference sequence). This CDR3 region has 12 residues. Here the CDR3 reads CVLRSRCEKLFF. The CDR3, as DNA: TGTGTTTTAAGAAGTCGGTGCGAAAAACTGTTTTTT.

This chain links TRBV10-2 with TRBJ2-3; 10 bases fit TRBD2. V was clipped by 6 bases and J by 3 bases; unmatched bases: 6. CDR3 size: 15 residues. Germline CDR1 reads WSHSY; CDR2 reads SAAADI. The CDR3 sequence is CASRYSGGGTDTQYF. The DNA for the CDR3 is TGCGCCAGCAGATACAGCGGGGGGGGGACAGATACGCAGTATTTT.